This T cell receptor (beta chain) originates from a study of post-analysis software for immune sequencing data. Study-wide results and limits: In multiple sclerosis, normalized Chao1 diversity was significantly below that of controls. Batch-mates among the samples co-clustered strongly by F measure. With TRBV5-6, TRBV5-1 and TRBV20-1 included, 4 or 5 TRBV segments were more frequent in patients than in controls.

As regards this clonotype: Antigen: not known.

Unique-molecular-identifier-tagged TCR beta cDNA libraries were used. The authors obtained roughly 0.5 million cDNA molecules from approximately 1 to 10 million T cells. Using its own MiXCR run on the PCR reads, TCRdb lists one record per CDR3 protein. There are hundreds of thousands of distinct CDR3 sequences in the sample; around 64% occur only once, and around 11% lies in the top ten. The CDR3 is 15 residues long. The germline CDR1 and CDR2 sequences are DFQATT and SNEGSKA (reference sequence). V lost 0 bases and J lost 2, with 13 bases in between. The sequence was obtained from a girl aged 2 to 10 with multiple sclerosis. V is TRBV20-1 and J is TRBJ1-2, with D possibly TRBD1 on 6 matching bases. Sequenced input: blood. The CDR3 DNA is TGCAGTGCTAGAGATATCAGGGGACCGAACTATGGCTACACCTTC. It translates to CSARDIRGPNYGYTF.